This TCR beta chain is from a study of T cell clones after liver transplantation. About the study: Post-transplant blood was tracked for graft-donor-reactive T cell clones identified in a pre-transplant mixed lymphocyte reaction.

The protocol was immunoSEQ multiplex PCR, while the TCRdb copy is restricted to in-frame clones and leaves out a portion. The sample carries some 34,000 clones, 90% to 95% recorded once. This clone showed up just once. V lost 1 base, J lost 5 bases, and 11 bases lay in between. Germline CDR1 reads LNHDA; CDR2 reads SQIVND (reference sequence). The CDR3 runs to 14 residues. The material was CD8+ T cells from blood, obtained 12 months after liver transplant. The rearrangement links TRBV19 to TRBJ2-5; D unclear. The origin of this receptor is a human patient who received a liver transplant. The graft donor may have contributed some T cells. The CDR3 nucleotides are TGTGCCAGTAGTATAGCGCAGCAAGCGGAGACCCAGTACTTC. Translation: CASSIAQQAETQYF.